This TCR beta chain was sequenced for a study of T cell repertoires in cytomegalovirus infection (dated by TCRdb to the late 2010s). About the full investigation: Peptide stimulations targeted recently identified HLA-C-restricted CMV epitopes, whose presentation resists viral immunomodulation, together with well-studied HLA-B-restricted epitopes. Because public TCR beta signatures pointed to carriage of CMV infection together with the matching HLA type, the HLA type of each donor mattered for the analysis. Here is what the overall study found, with its caveats: In both this cohort and an independent roughly 350-donor cohort, the cumulative frequency of public TCR beta family members distinguished carriers of CMV infection plus the relevant HLA type. The ex vivo response was dominated by HLA-C-restricted CMV-specific TCR beta clonotypes, and the single most frequent clonotype in two of eight donors was supplied by these HLA-C-restricted clonotypes.

The label giving this sample's treatment or condition can be read as: in vitro stimulation with specific CMV peptide epitopes to enrich CMV-specific T cells. This clonotype showed up many times. What antigen it recognizes has not been identified. It has no much larger one-base neighbor in the sample; base qualities were not kept. The trim is 7 bases for V and 0 bases for J, with a gap of 12 bases between the germline ends. CDR3 length: 14 amino acids, cysteine to phenylalanine. Only the CDR3 portion is preserved as DNA: 42 bases, with reading frame beginning at the first base. Based on the germline V gene (reference sequence), the CDR1 and CDR2 sequences are LNHDA and SQIVND. The sequencer was an Illumina HiSeq 1500. The raw public reads went through TCRdb reprocessing: fastp at Q25, MiXCR clone calling, in-frame beta chains kept. Every entry covers one CDR3 protein and lists the most common genes and DNA from its rows. The sample data list approximately 1,000,000 distinct CDR3 sequences, and 30% to 40% of these were observed just once. Around 15% of the sample rests with the top ten.

The source material was cultured CD8+ T cells from PBMCs, sampled from culture after CMV antigen stimulation. The chain joins TRBV19 to TRBJ1-1; TRBD1 is a possible D gene, resting on 5 matching bases. This TCR came from a human donor in good health (CMV status not recorded). Some clones in this sample may be carry-over from other donors' samples. The CDR3 amino acid sequence is: CASKSGTVNTEAFF. The DNA sequence follows: TGTGCCAGTAAAAGTGGGACGGTGAACACTGAAGCTTTCTTT.